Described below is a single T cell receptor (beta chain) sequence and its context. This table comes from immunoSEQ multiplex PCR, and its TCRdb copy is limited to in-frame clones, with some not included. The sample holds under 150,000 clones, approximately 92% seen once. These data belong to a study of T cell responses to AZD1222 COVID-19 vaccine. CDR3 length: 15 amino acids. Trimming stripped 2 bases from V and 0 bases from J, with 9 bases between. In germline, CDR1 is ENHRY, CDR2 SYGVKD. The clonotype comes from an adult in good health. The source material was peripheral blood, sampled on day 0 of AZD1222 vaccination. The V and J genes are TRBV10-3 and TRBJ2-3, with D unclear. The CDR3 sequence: CAISEERISTDTQYF. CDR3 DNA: TGTGCCATCAGTGAGGAGAGAATTAGCACAGATACGCAGTATTTT.